The rows below give T cell receptor beta chains drawn from one sample of a study of technical replicates of blood from several donors. This table comes from immunoSEQ multiplex PCR, and its TCRdb copy is limited to in-frame clones, with some not included. This sample yields under 65,000 clones, of which 80% to 95% are seen a single time; about 4.3% belongs to the top ten. Sequenced input: PBMCs. The receptors come from a human donor in good health. Some clones in this sample may be carry-over from other donors' samples. Both conserved end residues are part of each CDR3. The order of the fields is D gene, clone size, V gene, J gene, CDR3 DNA, CDR3 protein. D genes are given only for firm matches. The size field is filled for only some rows; it gives once, few, many or a size class.

>TRBD2|.|TRBV4-3|TRBJ2-7
TGCGCCAGCAGCCAAGAGAGTGGACTAGCGGGATCCTACGAGCAGTACTTC
CASSQESGLAGSYEQYF
>TRBD2|once|TRBV30|TRBJ2-7
TGTGCCTGGACAACCCGCGGGAGGGCCAACGAGCAGTACTTC
CAWTTRGRANEQYF
>TRBD2|.|TRBV7-2|TRBJ2-1
TGTGCCAGCAGCCCTAGGGCTAGCGGGGGCCTCAGCTCCTACAATGAGCAGTTCTTC
CASSPRASGGLSSYNEQFF
>TRBD1|.|TRBV7-2|TRBJ2-7
TGTGCCAGCAGCAACCGACAGGGGGGCCGGGACGAGCAGTACTTC
CASSNRQGGRDEQYF
>.|.|TRBV21-1|TRBJ1-4
TGTGCCAGCAGCAAAGGTCCGGTTGCGGGGGGGAAATACGAAAAACTGTTTTTT
CASSKGPVAGGKYEKLFF
>TRBD1|.|TRBV2|TRBJ2-2
TGTGCCAGCTCAAGGGACAGGGTAAACACCGGGGAGCTGTTTTTT
CASSRDRVNTGELFF
>TRBD1|.|TRBV6-6|TRBJ1-5
TGTGCCAGCAGTCAACAGGGGCGAAGCAATCAGCCCCAGCATTTT
CASSQQGRSNQPQHF
>TRBD2|.|TRBV25-1|TRBJ2-5
TGTGCCAGCAGTAGGAGGGAGGGCCAGGAGACCCAGTACTTC
CASSRREGQETQYF
>.|.|TRBV5-1|TRBJ2-1
TGCGCCAGCAGCTTGGGTGTCAGTCTCTCCTACAATGAGCAGTTCTTC
CASSLGVSLSYNEQFF
>TRBD1|.|TRBV5-6|TRBJ1-5
TGTGCCAGCAGCTTGGGACAGGGCCATCAGCCCCAGCATTTT
CASSLGQGHQPQHF
>TRBD1|.|TRBV6-5|TRBJ1-1
TGTGCCAGCAGTAGAGGGACAGGGGACACTGAAGCTTTCTTT
CASSRGTGDTEAFF
>.|.|TRBV20-1|TRBJ2-7
TGCAGTGCTCGAGGGTACAACGAGCAGTACTTC
CSARGYNEQYF
>.|.|TRBV9|TRBJ2-7
TGTGCCAGCAGCGTCGACGGGTCCCTCTACGAGCAGTACTTC
CASSVDGSLYEQYF
>TRBD2|.|TRBV5-4|TRBJ2-2
TGTGCCAGCAGCTTGTCCAGCGGGGGGTCCACCGGGGAGCTGTTTTTT
CASSLSSGGSTGELFF
>TRBD2|.|TRBV30|TRBJ2-5
TGTGCCTGGAGTGTGCTTGGGGTAGCGGGGACCCAGTACTTC
CAWSVLGVAGTQYF
>.|.|TRBV4-1|TRBJ1-1
TGCGCCAGCAGCCAGGGGGGGGCTGACGCATTTGATGGAGCTTTCTTT
CASSQGGADAFDGAFF
>.|.|TRBV2|TRBJ2-1
TGTGCCAGCAGTGAAGACAGGGCGGGCTACAATGAGCAGTTCTTC
CASSEDRAGYNEQFF
>TRBD1|.|TRBV9|TRBJ1-1
TGTGCCAGCAGCGGGGGACAGGGGGCTTTCTTT
CASSGGQGAFF
>.|.|TRBV9|TRBJ1-1
TGTGCCAACAGCGTCGGGGGGCACACTGAAGCTTTCTTT
CANSVGGHTEAFF
>TRBD2|.|TRBV5-6|TRBJ2-3
TGTGCCAGCATCGAAGCGGGGGGGCCTATAGATACGCAGTATTTT
CASIEAGGPIDTQYF
>TRBD2|.|TRBV5-5|TRBJ2-5
TGTGCCAGCAGCTTGTTGCTAGCGGGAGGTGAGACCCAGTACTTC
CASSLLLAGGETQYF
>.|.|TRBV11-3|TRBJ1-4
TGTGCCAGCAGCGGACGGGATCAGGGGCAGGCTAATGAAAAACTGTTTTTT
CASSGRDQGQANEKLFF
>TRBD1|.|TRBV7-9|TRBJ2-4
TGTGCCAGCAGCTTAGAGGGACAGGGAGCCAAAAACATTCAGTACTTC
CASSLEGQGAKNIQYF
>.|.|TRBV9|TRBJ1-2
TGTGCCAGCAGCCCCAGAGGGGGGGCAGTGGACTATGGCTACACCTTC
CASSPRGGAVDYGYTF
>TRBD2|.|TRBV6-1|TRBJ2-3
TGTGCCAGCAGTCCCACGGGACTATTCGGAGATACGCAGTATTTT
CASSPTGLFGDTQYF
>TRBD1|.|TRBV7-9|TRBJ1-5
TGTGCCAGCAGCCTACAGGGGGCGCCCCGGGAGCCCCAGCATTTT
CASSLQGAPREPQHF
>TRBD1|.|TRBV29-1|TRBJ1-2
TGCAGCGTTGAAGATCGGGTGACAGGGAGTCTTAACTATGGCTACACCTTC
CSVEDRVTGSLNYGYTF
>TRBD2|.|TRBV19|TRBJ2-5
TGTGCCAGTAGTGCGAGGACTAGCGGGACCCAGTACTTC
CASSARTSGTQYF
>TRBD1|.|TRBV15|TRBJ2-2
TGTGCCACCAGCGGGGGACAGGAGACCACCGGGGAGCTGTTTTTT
CATSGGQETTGELFF
>.|.|TRBV30|TRBJ2-3
TGTGCCTGGGGCCCTCCCACGCAGTATTTT
CAWGPPTQYF
>.|.|TRBV29-1|TRBJ1-2
TGCAGCGTTGAAGGGCGGGGGGCTAACTATGGCTACACCTTC
CSVEGRGANYGYTF
>.|.|TRBV5-5|TRBJ1-1
TGTGCCAGCAGCTTGGTCCCCGGGGAACCAGTTGAAGCTTTCTTT
CASSLVPGEPVEAFF
>.|.|TRBV7-9|TRBJ1-1
TGTGCCAGCAGCCCAGGGAGGTTGGGGAACACTGAAGCTTTCTTT
CASSPGRLGNTEAFF
>.|.|TRBV19|TRBJ2-7
TGTGCCAGTGGTACAGACCGGAGGGACGAGCAGTACTTC
CASGTDRRDEQYF
>TRBD1|once|TRBV7-6|TRBJ2-5
TGTGCCAGCAGCTATGGCAGGGGGCGTTTCGAGGAGACCCAGTACTTC
CASSYGRGRFEETQYF
>TRBD1|.|TRBV11-2|TRBJ2-7
TGTGCCAGCAGCTCCTGGACAGGGCCCAACGAGCAGTACTTC
CASSSWTGPNEQYF
>.|.|TRBV19|TRBJ1-2
TGTGCCAGTAGTATTGGAGCGTTAGCTAACTATGGCTACACCTTC
CASSIGALANYGYTF
>TRBD1|.|TRBV5-6|TRBJ2-7
TGTGCCAGCAGCCGGGACAGGGGGACCCTCGAGCAGTACTTC
CASSRDRGTLEQYF
>.|.|TRBV5-5|TRBJ1-5
TGTGCCAGCAGCTTGTCTGCGAGCAATCAGCCCCAGCATTTT
CASSLSASNQPQHF
>.|few|TRBV7-9|TRBJ2-7
TGTGCCAGCAGCTCCACGGGAGAAACCTACGAGCAGTACTTC
CASSSTGETYEQYF
>.|.|TRBV7-2|TRBJ2-7
TGTGCCAGCAGCTTATTCCTGGGGGGCTACGAGCAGTACTTC
CASSLFLGGYEQYF
>TRBD1|.|TRBV19|TRBJ1-1
TGTGCCAGTAGTATCGGACAGGGGATTTCGAGCACTGAAGCTTTCTTT
CASSIGQGISSTEAFF